The 13 T cell receptor beta chains presented below share a single source sample, sequenced in a study of cytomegalovirus exposure and HLA in healthy donors. Vbeta (60) and Jbeta (13) primers were used in the PCR. Repertoires were generated with immunoSEQ multiplex PCR, while TCRdb's copy carries only in-frame clones and drops some. The table lists over 80,000 clones, around three quarters of them singletons. The sample taken for sequencing was PBMCs. These receptors were collected from a man between 40 and 49 years old in good health and CMV-seronegative.

J is TRBJ1-2 and V is TRBV27; 7 positions match TRBD1. The germline CDR1 and CDR2 sequences are MNHEY and SMNVEV (reference sequence). This CDR3 comprises 15 residues. V dropped 4 bases and J dropped 0; count of bases not matched to a gene: 5. CDR3 protein: CASSSLQGANYGYTF. The CDR3 DNA follows: TGTGCCAGCAGTTCCCTCCAGGGGGCTAACTATGGCTACACCTTC.

V usage is TRBV27 and J usage is TRBJ2-3, with 7 bases fitting TRBD2. The CDR3 is 15 amino acids. J was trimmed by 2 bases and V by 2 bases; bases with no gene match: 4. The germline V gene encodes CDR1 MNHEY and CDR2 SMNVEV (reference sequence). This CDR3 is CASSLMGGYTDTQYF. CDR3 nucleotide sequence: TGTGCCAGCAGTTTAATGGGGGGGTACACAGATACGCAGTATTTT.

There are a few counts of this clone. The rearrangement links TRBV6-1 to TRBJ1-1, with D maybe TRBD1 (6 bases). With 6 bases removed from V and 4 bases from J, the gap between germline ends came to 24 bases. CDR1 MNHNS and CDR2 SASEGT come from the germline V gene. The CDR3 is 17 amino acids. CDR3 in amino acids: CASREMTGTKGSTEAFF. The CDR3 DNA reads as TGTGCCAGCAGAGAAATGACCGGGACAAAGGGTTCCACTGAAGCTTTCTTT.

V and J are TRBV11-2 and TRBJ1-2, with D uncertain. The CDR3 has 15 residues. Per germline, CDR1 SGHAT and CDR2 FQNNGV. V lost 0 bases, J lost 4 bases, and 12 bases lay in between. CDR3 region: CASSLEGAPFYGYTF. The DNA of the CDR3 is TGTGCCAGCAGCTTAGAGGGAGCCCCCTTCTATGGCTACACCTTC.

In this sample, this clone turned up a few times. The CDR3 region is CASSRLGPGDHEQYF. DNA for the CDR3: TGTGCCAGCAGCAGACTCGGGCCAGGGGACCACGAGCAGTACTTC. The chain links TRBV11-2 to TRBJ2-7, with a weak D call TRBD1 (6 bases). Germline assignment: CDR1 SGHAT and CDR2 FQNNGV. Trimming shortened V by 5 bases and J by 5 bases, and 19 bases separated the two germline ends. The CDR3 loop spans 15 amino acids.

This chain joins TRBV7-9 and TRBJ1-2; TRBD1 might be the D (6 bases). CDR3 size: 16 residues. Germline-derived CDR1 and CDR2 are SEHNR and FQNEAQ (reference sequence). Trimming cost V 0 bases and J 4 bases, with 15 bases left between them. The CDR3 protein is CASSLALRGEVYGYTF. In nucleotides, the CDR3 is TGTGCCAGCAGCTTAGCTCTCAGGGGAGAAGTCTATGGCTACACCTTC.

This clone was seen more than once but under ten times. J is TRBJ2-7 and V is TRBV7-3; possibly TRBD2 for D (7 bases). Trimming cost V 6 bases and J 4 bases, with 13 bases left between them. The CDR3 runs to 13 residues. From germline, CDR1 is SGHTA and CDR2 FQGTGA. The CDR3 loop is CASSSRGAYEQYF. CDR3 bases: TGTGCCAGCAGTTCCCGGGGGGCGTACGAGCAGTACTTC.

The genes are TRBV4-2 and TRBJ1-1, with no clear D. With 4 bases removed from V and 1 base from J, the gap between germline ends came to 13 bases. Germline V gene lookup returns CDR1 LGHNA and CDR2 YNFKEQ. The CDR3 sequence is 15 residues long. In nucleotides, the CDR3 is TGTGCCAGCAGCCGGGCGGGGAGGACGAACACTGAAGCTTTCTTT. It codes for CASSRAGRTNTEAFF.

The chain carries TRBV5-5 and TRBJ1-5; 7 nucleotides line up with TRBD1. The V gene end was trimmed by 3 bases and the J gene end by 5 bases; junction bases not matched to a gene: 2. CDR1 SGHKS and CDR2 YYEKEE come from the germline V gene (reference sequence). This CDR3 contains 13 residues. CDR3 nucleotides: TGTGCCAGCAGCTCCAGGGGGTATCAGCCCCAGCATTTT. Encoded protein: CASSSRGYQPQHF.

J is TRBJ2-3 and V is TRBV30; 7 bases map to TRBD1. V was clipped by 2 bases and J by 0 bases; unmatched bases: 2. The CDR3 length is 14 residues. From germline, CDR1 is GTSNPN and CDR2 SVGIG (reference sequence). As DNA, the CDR3 is TGTGCCTGGAGTTGGGACAGTAGCACAGATACGCAGTATTTT. It encodes CAWSWDSSTDTQYF.

The J gene is TRBJ2-2, the V gene TRBV7-3; TRBD2 matches at 9 bases. V lost 6 bases and J lost 8; bases outside the gene matches: 10. The CDR3 is made up of 15 amino acids. The germline gives CDR1 SGHTA, CDR2 FQGTGA. DNA for the CDR3: TGTGCCAGCAGGTCCGCGGGGGGGCGAGCTGGGGAGCTGTTTTTT. Protein: CASRSAGGRAGELFF. The variable domain in full, with the rest retrieved from reference TRBV7-3 and TRBJ2-2, is GAGVSQTPSNKVTEKGKYVELRCDPISGHTALYWYRQSLGQGPEFLIYFQGTGAADDSGLPNDRFFAVRPEGSVSTLKIQRTERGDSAVYLCASRSAGGRAGELFFGEGSRLTVL.

This clone was seen a handful of times. At one end the junction does not follow the germline gene, possibly because of a read error. V is TRBV4-3 and J is TRBJ1-2; weak D call: TRBD1 (6 bases). The CDR3 runs 16 residues. Looked up from germline, CDR1 is LGHNA and CDR2 is YSLEER. The CDR3 is CASSQDRQALGGFVGF. The CDR3 coding sequence is TGCGCCAGCAGCCAAGATCGACAGGCTCTCGGTGGATTCGTTGGCTTC.

This clone appeared once. The DNA for the CDR3 is TGTGCTAGTGGTCTGGACAGGGTGGGCGGCTACACCTTC. This gives the protein CASGLDRVGGYTF. The chain couples TRBV12-5 to TRBJ1-2; 8 bases fit TRBD1. Germline CDR1 LGHNT, CDR2 FRNRAP. CDR3 length: 13 residues. V dropped 5 bases and J dropped 8; count of bases not matched to a gene: 7.